This T cell receptor beta chain was profiled in a study of T cells after yellow fever vaccination. Study-wide points: In post-booster samples, most primary-vaccination clones reappeared (about 97% CD4, nearly 90% CD8). Peaking on day 5 versus 15, the secondary response was faster but weaker.

As TCR cDNA was made by 5'RACE template switching, a universal primer site and UMIs were added. TCRdb analysed the 5' RACE reads with MiXCR anew, one entry per CDR3 protein. The data contain around 350,000 distinct CDR3 sequences, 11% of them seen just once; the ten biggest clones take up 18%. CDR1 is LNHDA and CDR2 is SQIVND in the germline V gene (reference sequence). The CDR3 is 11 amino acids. Trimming shortened V by 3 bases and J by 11 bases, and 10 bases separated the two germline ends. As regards this clonotype: Its specificity is not known.

The TCR comes from a man younger than 30 who received the YFV17D yellow fever vaccine. The source material was PBMCs, sampled on the day of the first yellow fever vaccination. The chain links TRBV19 to TRBJ1-1; D is perhaps TRBD1 (5 bases). This CDR3 reads CASSIGWGAFF. The CDR3 DNA follows: TGTGCCAGTAGTATCGGATGGGGGGCTTTCTTT. Supplemented by reference TRBV19 and TRBJ1-1, the full variable domain reads DGGITQSPKYLFRKEGQNVTLSCEQNLNHDAMYWYRQDPGQGLRLIYYSQIVNDFQKGDIAEGYSVSREKKESFPLTVTSAQKNPTAFYLCASSIGWGAFFGQGTRLTVV.